This is a list of T cell receptor beta chains from one sample in a study of blood T cells in healthy people across ages. TCRdb reprocessed the 5' RACE reads with MiXCR, giving one entry per CDR3 protein. The sample holds 1.5 million to 1.8 million distinct CDR3 sequences, 42% seen once. Sequenced sample: blood. The receptor source for this set is a woman under 30 in good health. Each CDR3 is given with its conserved first and last residue. The D gene is left open where the match is weak. Only part of the rows carry a size: once, few, many, or a class if the clone is expanded.

d_gene: TRBD1; j_gene: TRBJ1-4; abundance: -; v_gene: TRBV7-9; CDR3nt: TGTGCCAGCAGTAATAAGGGTTCGGGACAGGGGTCCGAAAAACTGTTTTTT; CDR3aa: CASSNKGSGQGSEKLFF
d_gene: -; j_gene: TRBJ2-5; abundance: few; v_gene: TRBV6-1; CDR3nt: TGTGCCAGCGTTTCAGGTTGGGTCCAAGAGACCCAGTACTTC; CDR3aa: CASVSGWVQETQYF
d_gene: TRBD1; j_gene: TRBJ1-5; abundance: few; v_gene: TRBV10-3; CDR3nt: TGTGCCATCAGTGAGTACAGGACAGGGGACAATCAGCCCCAGCATTTT; CDR3aa: CAISEYRTGDNQPQHF
d_gene: -; j_gene: TRBJ2-7; abundance: few; v_gene: TRBV9; CDR3nt: TGTGCCAGCAGCCAGCAGGGAGGACCCTCCTACGAGCAGTACTTC; CDR3aa: CASSQQGGPSYEQYF
d_gene: -; j_gene: TRBJ1-1; abundance: -; v_gene: TRBV28; CDR3nt: TGTGCCAGCAGTTGGGTTCCCCAGGGTGGGAACACTGAAGCTTTCTTT; CDR3aa: CASSWVPQGGNTEAFF
d_gene: TRBD1; j_gene: TRBJ2-7; abundance: -; v_gene: TRBV28; CDR3nt: TGTGCCAGCAGTTTAAAGGGACAGGGGAAGTGGGACTACGAGCGGTACTTC; CDR3aa: CASSLKGQGKWDYERYF
d_gene: TRBD2; j_gene: TRBJ2-4; abundance: -; v_gene: TRBV4-1; CDR3nt: TGCGCCAGCAGCCAAGTAGGGAGGGGACCCAAAAACATTCAGTACTTC; CDR3aa: CASSQVGRGPKNIQYF
d_gene: -; j_gene: TRBJ2-6; abundance: -; v_gene: TRBV20-1; CDR3nt: TGCAGTGCTAGAGTTGCAGGTAGCACCTCTGGGGCCAACGTCCTGACTTTC; CDR3aa: CSARVAGSTSGANVLTF
d_gene: TRBD2; j_gene: TRBJ2-3; abundance: -; v_gene: TRBV27; CDR3nt: TGTGCCAGCTCAGGGGTAGCGGGGACAGATACGCAGTATTTT; CDR3aa: CASSGVAGTDTQYF
d_gene: TRBD1; j_gene: TRBJ2-4; abundance: -; v_gene: TRBV28; CDR3nt: TGTGGGCGAAATAACGAGGACAGGGCCAAAAACATTCAGTACTTC; CDR3aa: CGRNNEDRAKNIQYF
d_gene: TRBD2; j_gene: TRBJ2-7; abundance: few; v_gene: TRBV7-2; CDR3nt: TGTGCCAGCAGCTTAGTTAGCGGGACTCAGCCCTACGAGCAGTACTTC; CDR3aa: CASSLVSGTQPYEQYF
d_gene: -; j_gene: TRBJ2-5; abundance: many; v_gene: TRBV7-2; CDR3nt: TGTGCCAGCAGCTTAGGTGCTAGGAGTGAGACCCAGTACTTC; CDR3aa: CASSLGARSETQYF
d_gene: -; j_gene: TRBJ2-5; abundance: -; v_gene: TRBV3-1; CDR3nt: TGTGCCAGCAGCCAAGTTCGTACCTGGCTGCGCAATGAGCAGTACTTC; CDR3aa: CASSQVRTWLRNEQYF
d_gene: TRBD2; j_gene: TRBJ2-7; abundance: few; v_gene: TRBV6-2/TRBV6-3; CDR3nt: TGTGCCAGCAGAAATAGCGGGAGGGCCAGACAGGACGAGCAGTACTTC; CDR3aa: CASRNSGRARQDEQYF
d_gene: -; j_gene: TRBJ2-5; abundance: many; v_gene: TRBV6-2/TRBV6-3; CDR3nt: TGTGCCAGCAGCTTACGGTTCCAGGGTCTCGGCAATGAGCAGTACTTC; CDR3aa: CASSLRFQGLGNEQYF
d_gene: -; j_gene: TRBJ1-2; abundance: -; v_gene: TRBV7-2; CDR3nt: TGTGCCAGCAGCGTAGTTACTAACTATGGCTACACCTTC; CDR3aa: CASSVVTNYGYTF
d_gene: -; j_gene: TRBJ2-1; abundance: -; v_gene: TRBV6-2/TRBV6-3; CDR3nt: TGTGCCAGCAGCAACAGGGTTTATGAGCAGTTCTTC; CDR3aa: CASSNRVYEQFF
d_gene: -; j_gene: TRBJ1-2; abundance: few; v_gene: TRBV9; CDR3nt: TGTGCCAGCAGCGTAGCCGGAAGCGACTATGGCTACACCTTC; CDR3aa: CASSVAGSDYGYTF
d_gene: TRBD1; j_gene: TRBJ2-1; abundance: few; v_gene: TRBV29-1; CDR3nt: TGCAGCGGACAGGGGAACTACAATGAGCAGTTCTTC; CDR3aa: CSGQGNYNEQFF
d_gene: TRBD2; j_gene: TRBJ2-3; abundance: few; v_gene: TRBV9; CDR3nt: TGTGCCAGCAGCGTTCAGACCCTTATAGCGGGGGGCACAGATACGCAGTATTTT; CDR3aa: CASSVQTLIAGGTDTQYF
d_gene: -; j_gene: TRBJ2-7; abundance: -; v_gene: TRBV4-1; CDR3nt: TGCGCCAGCAGCCCTGAGGCGGGGATCGTCGAGCAGTACTTC; CDR3aa: CASSPEAGIVEQYF
d_gene: TRBD1; j_gene: TRBJ2-1; abundance: -; v_gene: TRBV15; CDR3nt: TGTGCCACCAGCAGAGGGACAGGGGAAGAGTACGAGCAGTTCTTC; CDR3aa: CATSRGTGEEYEQFF
d_gene: -; j_gene: TRBJ2-3; abundance: many; v_gene: TRBV7-2; CDR3nt: TGTGCCAGCACCCTTCGGACAATATACACAGATACGCAGTATTTT; CDR3aa: CASTLRTIYTDTQYF
d_gene: TRBD1; j_gene: TRBJ1-2; abundance: few; v_gene: TRBV12-3/TRBV12-4; CDR3nt: TGTGCCAGCAGTCCAGCGGACAGGGTTGGCTACACCTTC; CDR3aa: CASSPADRVGYTF
d_gene: TRBD2; j_gene: TRBJ2-7; abundance: few; v_gene: TRBV9; CDR3nt: TGTGCCAGCAGCGTGGATAGCGGGGGCTACAATGAGCAGTACTTC; CDR3aa: CASSVDSGGYNEQYF
d_gene: -; j_gene: TRBJ1-2; abundance: -; v_gene: TRBV12-3/TRBV12-4; CDR3nt: TGTGCCAGCAGTTACAGAGGGAGGACCTATGGCTACACCTTC; CDR3aa: CASSYRGRTYGYTF
d_gene: -; j_gene: TRBJ1-5; abundance: few; v_gene: TRBV6-2/TRBV6-3; CDR3nt: TGTGCCAGCAGTTACTCGAGCAGACCCAATCAGCCCCAGCATTTT; CDR3aa: CASSYSSRPNQPQHF
d_gene: -; j_gene: TRBJ2-7; abundance: -; v_gene: TRBV6-1; CDR3nt: TGTGCCAGCAGTGAATATGGGTCCGAGCAGTACTTC; CDR3aa: CASSEYGSEQYF
d_gene: TRBD1; j_gene: TRBJ1-1; abundance: few; v_gene: TRBV5-1; CDR3nt: TGTGCCAGCAGTGACCCCGGGACAGCGAACACTGAAGCTTTCTTT; CDR3aa: CASSDPGTANTEAFF
d_gene: -; j_gene: TRBJ2-5; abundance: -; v_gene: TRBV28; CDR3nt: TGTGCCAGCAGTTTACCCCAGACACAACCTCTTCAAGGGACCCAGTACTTC; CDR3aa: CASSLPQTQPLQGTQYF
d_gene: TRBD1; j_gene: TRBJ2-1; abundance: few; v_gene: TRBV18; CDR3nt: TGTGCCAGCTCACCAGCCAGGGGGTACAATGAGCAGTTCTTC; CDR3aa: CASSPARGYNEQFF